Listed below are T cell receptor beta chains from one sample, sequenced in a study of T-cell memory formation after mild COVID-19. TCRdb processed the 5' RACE reads anew with MiXCR; each CDR3 protein has one entry. This repertoire shows roughly 350,000 distinct CDR3 sequences, approximately 29% found once; its top ten account for roughly 14%. The material sequenced was PBMCs or a T cell subset sorted from them (not recorded which). Every receptor here comes from an adult woman who had mild COVID-19 (a few samples of this study predate the infection). Cell type and time point are not known. Both conserved end residues are part of each CDR3. D genes are given only for firm matches. The size field is filled for only some rows; it gives once, few, many or a size class.

v_gene: TRBV20-1; d_gene: NA; abundance: few; j_gene: TRBJ2-4; CDR3nt: TGCAGTGCGCCGGGACTAGCCAAAAACATTCAGTACTTC; CDR3aa: CSAPGLAKNIQYF
v_gene: TRBV14; d_gene: TRBD1; abundance: NA; j_gene: TRBJ2-7; CDR3nt: TGTGCCAGCAGCCAAGAGGATTGGACAGGGAGGTACGAGCAGTACTTC; CDR3aa: CASSQEDWTGRYEQYF
v_gene: TRBV24-1; d_gene: NA; abundance: NA; j_gene: TRBJ2-2; CDR3nt: TGTGCCACCAGTGCTAAAGTAATCCCCGGGGAGCTGTTTTTT; CDR3aa: CATSAKVIPGELFF
v_gene: TRBV5-1; d_gene: NA; abundance: NA; j_gene: TRBJ2-2; CDR3nt: TGCGCCAGCAGGAGGGGGTCGAACACCGGGGAGCTGTTTTTT; CDR3aa: CASRRGSNTGELFF
v_gene: TRBV5-5; d_gene: TRBD1; abundance: NA; j_gene: TRBJ1-4; CDR3nt: TGTGCCAGCAGCTTGATGGGACAGGGTCGTGAAAAACTGTTTTTT; CDR3aa: CASSLMGQGREKLFF
v_gene: TRBV5-6; d_gene: NA; abundance: NA; j_gene: TRBJ2-5; CDR3nt: TGTGCCAGCAGCTTGGGGGTTTCGGGAGTCGCCCAGTACTTC; CDR3aa: CASSLGVSGVAQYF
v_gene: TRBV6-1; d_gene: NA; abundance: NA; j_gene: TRBJ1-5; CDR3nt: TGTGCCAGCACTGTCTTGAGCAATCAGCCCCAGCATTTT; CDR3aa: CASTVLSNQPQHF
v_gene: TRBV7-2; d_gene: NA; abundance: NA; j_gene: TRBJ2-4; CDR3nt: TGTGCCAGCAGCTCAGCGGAGGGGAGCAAAAACATTCAGTACTTC; CDR3aa: CASSSAEGSKNIQYF
v_gene: TRBV12-3/TRBV12-4; d_gene: NA; abundance: many; j_gene: TRBJ2-1; CDR3nt: TGTGCCAGCAGTTTAGGCAGGGGAGAGTGGAATGAGCAGTTCTTC; CDR3aa: CASSLGRGEWNEQFF
v_gene: TRBV6-5; d_gene: NA; abundance: few; j_gene: TRBJ2-7; CDR3nt: TGTGCCAGCAGTCCACGGGAGCACTACGAGCAGTACTTC; CDR3aa: CASSPREHYEQYF
v_gene: TRBV7-9; d_gene: TRBD1; abundance: few; j_gene: TRBJ1-2; CDR3nt: TGTGCCAGCAGCTTATCTAACAGGGGTATGGGTGGCTACACCTTC; CDR3aa: CASSLSNRGMGGYTF
v_gene: TRBV20-1; d_gene: NA; abundance: few; j_gene: TRBJ2-3; CDR3nt: TGCAGTGCTAGGCCGAACACAGATACGCAGTATTTT; CDR3aa: CSARPNTDTQYF
v_gene: TRBV29-1; d_gene: NA; abundance: once; j_gene: TRBJ1-2; CDR3nt: TGCAGCGTTGAGCGGACAAGCTATGGCTACACCTTC; CDR3aa: CSVERTSYGYTF
v_gene: TRBV12-3/TRBV12-4; d_gene: NA; abundance: NA; j_gene: TRBJ2-3; CDR3nt: TGTGCCAGCAGTTTGGGAGTACGGCAGTATTTT; CDR3aa: CASSLGVRQYF
v_gene: TRBV2; d_gene: TRBD1; abundance: few; j_gene: TRBJ2-3; CDR3nt: TGTGCCAGCAGACCGGGACAGGGGTATCAAGATACGCAGTATTTT; CDR3aa: CASRPGQGYQDTQYF
v_gene: TRBV7-3; d_gene: NA; abundance: NA; j_gene: TRBJ1-1; CDR3nt: TGTGCCAGCAGCACGAGGGCCGGGCAGAACACTGAAGCTTTCTTT; CDR3aa: CASSTRAGQNTEAFF
v_gene: TRBV2; d_gene: NA; abundance: few; j_gene: TRBJ1-1; CDR3nt: TGTGCCAGTATCCGAGGGGTATCTGAAGCTTTCTTT; CDR3aa: CASIRGVSEAFF
v_gene: TRBV29-1; d_gene: NA; abundance: NA; j_gene: TRBJ1-4; CDR3nt: TGCAGCGTTTCCCCGGGGGCAGGGAGGGAAAAACTGTTTTTT; CDR3aa: CSVSPGAGREKLFF
v_gene: TRBV24-1; d_gene: NA; abundance: few; j_gene: TRBJ2-3; CDR3nt: TGTGCCACCAGTGATTTTTCGTCCGGCCGCACAGATACGCAGTATTTT; CDR3aa: CATSDFSSGRTDTQYF
v_gene: TRBV6-5; d_gene: NA; abundance: NA; j_gene: TRBJ2-1; CDR3nt: TGTGCCAGCAGTCCTCTCCTAGTTGTGGGATACAATGAGCAGTTCTTC; CDR3aa: CASSPLLVVGYNEQFF
v_gene: TRBV3-1; d_gene: NA; abundance: NA; j_gene: TRBJ1-1; CDR3nt: TGTGCCAGCAGCCAAGATAATACAAGGAACACTGAAGCTTTCTTT; CDR3aa: CASSQDNTRNTEAFF
v_gene: TRBV12-3/TRBV12-4; d_gene: NA; abundance: NA; j_gene: TRBJ1-1; CDR3nt: TGTGCCAGCAGTTTTCCGACTGAAGCTTTCTTT; CDR3aa: CASSFPTEAFF
v_gene: TRBV7-2; d_gene: NA; abundance: few; j_gene: TRBJ2-1; CDR3nt: TGTGCCAGCAGCTTAGGAGGATCTACTTACAATGAGCAGTTCTTC; CDR3aa: CASSLGGSTYNEQFF
v_gene: TRBV6-5; d_gene: NA; abundance: NA; j_gene: TRBJ2-3; CDR3nt: TGTGCCAGCAGTTACGGTGCGGGGAGCACAGATACGCAGTATTTT; CDR3aa: CASSYGAGSTDTQYF
v_gene: TRBV29-1; d_gene: TRBD2; abundance: many; j_gene: TRBJ2-3; CDR3nt: TGCAGCGTTCGGACTAGCGGGGGCACAGATACGCAGTATTTT; CDR3aa: CSVRTSGGTDTQYF
v_gene: TRBV6-2/TRBV6-3; d_gene: NA; abundance: NA; j_gene: TRBJ1-1; CDR3nt: TGTGCCAGCAGTTCGGGGGTCGGGTACACTGAAGCTTTCTTT; CDR3aa: CASSSGVGYTEAFF
v_gene: TRBV7-6; d_gene: TRBD2; abundance: few; j_gene: TRBJ2-5; CDR3nt: TGTGCCAGCAGCTTAAGACTAGCGGGAGAGGGTAGAGAGACCCAGTACTTC; CDR3aa: CASSLRLAGEGRETQYF
v_gene: TRBV7-2; d_gene: NA; abundance: NA; j_gene: TRBJ2-5; CDR3nt: TGTGCCAGCAGCTTAGGCAGCAAAGAGACCCAGTACTTC; CDR3aa: CASSLGSKETQYF
v_gene: TRBV7-6; d_gene: NA; abundance: few; j_gene: TRBJ2-7; CDR3nt: TGTGCCAGCAGCTTAGATCCGGGACACCGATACGAGCAGTACTTC; CDR3aa: CASSLDPGHRYEQYF
v_gene: TRBV25-1; d_gene: NA; abundance: few; j_gene: TRBJ1-5; CDR3nt: TGTGCCAGCAGGTCTGGGAGCAATCAGCCCCAGCATTTT; CDR3aa: CASRSGSNQPQHF
v_gene: TRBV24-1; d_gene: TRBD1; abundance: once; j_gene: TRBJ2-2; CDR3nt: TGTGCCACCAGTGAGGGGCCGGGACAGACGTACACCGGGGAGCTGTTTTTT; CDR3aa: CATSEGPGQTYTGELFF
v_gene: TRBV2; d_gene: NA; abundance: NA; j_gene: TRBJ2-7; CDR3nt: TGTGCCAGCAGCGTTTTGCTAAGTGAGGGGTATGGGCAGTACTTC; CDR3aa: CASSVLLSEGYGQYF
v_gene: TRBV9; d_gene: NA; abundance: NA; j_gene: TRBJ1-2; CDR3nt: TGTGCCAGCAGCTCAGGGTTGGACTATGGCTACACCTTC; CDR3aa: CASSSGLDYGYTF
v_gene: TRBV29-1; d_gene: NA; abundance: NA; j_gene: TRBJ1-1; CDR3nt: TGCAGCGCGGGGATCGGGTGGGACACTGAAGCTTTCTTT; CDR3aa: CSAGIGWDTEAFF
v_gene: TRBV5-1; d_gene: TRBD2; abundance: NA; j_gene: TRBJ2-3; CDR3nt: TGCGCCAGCAGCTTACGTAGCGGGAGATTGCCGGGCACAGATACGCAGTATTTT; CDR3aa: CASSLRSGRLPGTDTQYF
v_gene: TRBV27; d_gene: NA; abundance: NA; j_gene: TRBJ2-2; CDR3nt: TGTGCCAGCAGTTTCTTGGGGGTGGCCGGGGAGCTGTTTTTT; CDR3aa: CASSFLGVAGELFF
v_gene: TRBV12-5; d_gene: NA; abundance: NA; j_gene: TRBJ2-1; CDR3nt: TGTGCTAGTGGTTTCGGGAACAATGAGCAGTTCTTC; CDR3aa: CASGFGNNEQFF
v_gene: TRBV20-1; d_gene: TRBD2; abundance: NA; j_gene: TRBJ2-7; CDR3nt: TGCAGTGCTAGAGCCCCGGGTAGCGGGGGCACCTACGAGCAGTACTTC; CDR3aa: CSARAPGSGGTYEQYF
v_gene: TRBV5-1; d_gene: TRBD2; abundance: few; j_gene: TRBJ2-1; CDR3nt: TGCGCCAGCAGATTCCCCGGGACTAGCCTAACCAGCGAGCAGTTCTTC; CDR3aa: CASRFPGTSLTSEQFF
v_gene: TRBV5-1; d_gene: NA; abundance: few; j_gene: TRBJ2-3; CDR3nt: TGCGCCAGCAGCTTGGTTGAAGATACGCAGTATTTT; CDR3aa: CASSLVEDTQYF
v_gene: TRBV11-1; d_gene: TRBD2; abundance: NA; j_gene: TRBJ2-7; CDR3nt: TGTGCCAGCAGCTGGGGACTAGCGGAAACCTACGAGCAGTACTTC; CDR3aa: CASSWGLAETYEQYF
v_gene: TRBV7-9; d_gene: NA; abundance: NA; j_gene: TRBJ2-5; CDR3nt: TGTGCCAGCAGCTTAGCGGGGGGAGGCTCCCAAGAGACCCAGTACTTC; CDR3aa: CASSLAGGGSQETQYF
v_gene: TRBV25-1; d_gene: TRBD1; abundance: NA; j_gene: TRBJ2-5; CDR3nt: TGTGCCAGCAGTGAAAGACAGGGTGGCTTGGAGACCCAGTACTTC; CDR3aa: CASSERQGGLETQYF
v_gene: TRBV3-1; d_gene: TRBD2; abundance: few; j_gene: TRBJ2-1; CDR3nt: TGTGCCAGCAGCTATTGGACTAGCCCAAACAATGAGCAGTTCTTC; CDR3aa: CASSYWTSPNNEQFF
v_gene: TRBV20-1; d_gene: TRBD2; abundance: NA; j_gene: TRBJ2-1; CDR3nt: TGCAGTGCTAGACCCCGGACTAGATATGTTGAGCAGTTCTTC; CDR3aa: CSARPRTRYVEQFF
v_gene: TRBV18; d_gene: NA; abundance: few; j_gene: TRBJ2-7; CDR3nt: TGTGCCAGCTCACCAGAGACAGTCTACGAGCAGTACTTC; CDR3aa: CASSPETVYEQYF
v_gene: TRBV27; d_gene: TRBD2; abundance: NA; j_gene: TRBJ2-5; CDR3nt: TGTGCCAGCAGTTTATTCGGGGGGCAAGAGACCCAGTACTTC; CDR3aa: CASSLFGGQETQYF
v_gene: TRBV12-3/TRBV12-4; d_gene: TRBD1; abundance: many; j_gene: TRBJ1-1; CDR3nt: TGTGCCAGCAGCAAAGACAGGGCGAACACTGAAGCTTTCTTT; CDR3aa: CASSKDRANTEAFF
v_gene: TRBV7-2; d_gene: NA; abundance: NA; j_gene: TRBJ2-3; CDR3nt: TGTGCCAGCAGCCCCATTAGCACAGATACGCAGTATTTT; CDR3aa: CASSPISTDTQYF
v_gene: TRBV12-3/TRBV12-4; d_gene: TRBD2; abundance: NA; j_gene: TRBJ2-3; CDR3nt: TGTGCCAGCAGTCTCCTTAGCGGGAGGGCCCCAGATACGCAGTATTTT; CDR3aa: CASSLLSGRAPDTQYF
v_gene: TRBV7-7; d_gene: NA; abundance: NA; j_gene: TRBJ2-3; CDR3nt: TGTGCTAGCAGCCCGGGCTTCCGCGGGGATACGCAGTATTTT; CDR3aa: CASSPGFRGDTQYF
v_gene: TRBV13; d_gene: TRBD2; abundance: few; j_gene: TRBJ2-2; CDR3nt: TGTGCCAGCAGCTCATCAAGCGGGAGGGCCGTCGGGGAGCTGTTTTTT; CDR3aa: CASSSSSGRAVGELFF
v_gene: TRBV2; d_gene: TRBD1; abundance: few; j_gene: TRBJ1-5; CDR3nt: TGTGCCAGCAGTGAAAGAACGGGGGAAGGGACAGGATATTATAGCAATCAGCCCCAGCATTTT; CDR3aa: CASSERTGEGTGYYSNQPQHF
v_gene: TRBV7-6; d_gene: TRBD2; abundance: few; j_gene: TRBJ2-1; CDR3nt: TGTGCCAGCAGCCGTAGCGGGGGGGCCTCCTACAATGAGCAGTTCTTC; CDR3aa: CASSRSGGASYNEQFF
v_gene: TRBV6-6; d_gene: NA; abundance: NA; j_gene: TRBJ2-5; CDR3nt: TGTGCCACCGAGGTCAGGGGCGGTATGGCGGAGACCCAGTACTTC; CDR3aa: CATEVRGGMAETQYF
v_gene: TRBV20-1; d_gene: NA; abundance: NA; j_gene: TRBJ2-6; CDR3nt: TGCAGTGCTAGCCCTGGGGCCAACGTCCTGACTTTC; CDR3aa: CSASPGANVLTF
v_gene: TRBV7-9; d_gene: NA; abundance: few; j_gene: TRBJ2-3; CDR3nt: TGTGCCAGCAGCTTACTGGCTAGCCCCTCCAATACGCAGTATTTT; CDR3aa: CASSLLASPSNTQYF
v_gene: TRBV5-6; d_gene: NA; abundance: NA; j_gene: TRBJ1-1; CDR3nt: TGTGCCAGCAGCCAGGAACCAGCCTTAAACACTGAAGCTTTCTTT; CDR3aa: CASSQEPALNTEAFF
v_gene: TRBV9; d_gene: NA; abundance: NA; j_gene: TRBJ2-1; CDR3nt: TGTGCCAGCAGCGTAGGCGACCTGGGGAATGAGCAGTTCTTC; CDR3aa: CASSVGDLGNEQFF
v_gene: TRBV12-3/TRBV12-4; d_gene: TRBD1; abundance: NA; j_gene: TRBJ1-2; CDR3nt: TGTGCCAGCAGTAAAGGGGGCCCCTATGGCTACACCTTC; CDR3aa: CASSKGGPYGYTF